This is a list of T cell receptor beta chains from one sample in a study of blood T cell repertoires in COVID-19. Some clones are missing from TCRdb's copy, which holds only in-frame ones; the method was immunoSEQ multiplex PCR. The data contain about 180,000 clones, 86% of them singletons. The sample comprised peripheral blood. Every receptor here comes from a man aged 70-80 years with active or convalescent COVID-19. Each CDR3 is given without its conserved first and last residue. The order of the fields is J gene, clone size, V gene, CDR3 protein. Rows may omit the clone size; those that give it use once, few, many or a size class.

TRBJ1-1	.	TRBV6-4	ASTHGGGQDDTEAF
TRBJ1-2	.	TRBV27	ASSFYAGTGDYGYT
TRBJ2-4	.	TRBV7-5	ARRPRTGLSSGIQY
TRBJ1-6	.	TRBV3-1/TRBV3-2	ASSQDIQQDSPLH
TRBJ1-2	few	TRBV5-4	ASSLATADYGYT
TRBJ1-4	once	TRBV30	AWSDKPTGRAV
TRBJ2-1	.	TRBV19	ASSPRDSTYNEQF
TRBJ2-7	once	TRBV18	ASSLRLASYEQY
TRBJ1-2	.	TRBV5-1	ASSSTRGPFYGYT
TRBJ1-4	.	TRBV11-2	ASSFRTGDEKLF
TRBJ1-1	.	TRBV5-1	ASSSTGLGVNTEAF
TRBJ2-5	.	TRBV20-1	SGTARGTQY
TRBJ2-5	.	TRBV6-5	ASSQTGFGETQY
TRBJ2-7	.	TRBV18	ASSPPGGSDEQY
TRBJ1-3	.	TRBV5-5	ASSTDTSSGNTIY
TRBJ2-7	.	TRBV25-1	ASSDPFDGAYEQY
TRBJ1-2	.	TRBV7-2	ASSPSLPYRPYGYT
TRBJ1-3	.	TRBV3-1/TRBV3-2	ASSQVLSRSGNTIY